Listed here are 27 T cell receptor beta chains from one sample, sequenced in a study of blood T cell repertoires in COVID-19. Measured with immunoSEQ multiplex PCR; TCRdb has only the in-frame clones, and not every one. The sample lists about 200,000 clones, approximately 91% occurring once. The sequenced sample consisted of peripheral blood. The receptors here all came from a woman in her forties with acute or convalescent COVID-19.

The J gene is TRBJ2-1, the V gene TRBV29-1, with no clear D. CDR1 and CDR2 from the germline V gene are SQVTM and ANQGSEA. This CDR3 region has 12 residues. Trimming stripped 8 bases from V and 9 bases from J, with 17 bases between. In DNA form, the CDR3 reads TGCAGCTTTACCTACACAGTAGGTGAGCAGTTCTTC. Translation gives CSFTYTVGEQFF.

This sequence joins TRBV27 and TRBJ1-2, with 9 bases aligning to TRBD1. The CDR3 length is 13 residues. Germline CDR1 is MNHEY and CDR2 is SMNVEV (reference sequence). V shed 6 bases and J 5 bases; nucleotides not matched to a gene: 4. CDR3 residues: CASSRDRAYGYTF. For the CDR3, the DNA is TGTGCCAGCAGCCGGGACAGGGCATATGGCTACACCTTC.

This clone is a singleton in its sample. The rearrangement joins TRBV2 to TRBJ1-6; D is ambiguous. From germline, CDR1 is SNHLY and CDR2 FYNNEI. Trimming took 4 bases from V and 3 from J, leaving 7 bases between them. This CDR3 region has 14 residues. CDR3 DNA: TGTGCCAGCAGTGTAAACAGCTATAATTCACCCCTCCACTTT. It specifies CASSVNSYNSPLHF.

The V gene is TRBV10-2, the J gene TRBJ1-2; no reliable D call. Between the trimmed V and J ends, which lost 2 bases and 1 base, there was a span of 11 bases. Germline CDR1 is WSHSY and CDR2 is SAAADI. The CDR3 is made up of 15 amino acids. This CDR3 reads CASSERRVYNYGYTF. The CDR3 coding sequence is TGCGCCAGCAGTGAGCGGAGGGTTTATAACTATGGCTACACCTTC.

The chain employs TRBV28 and TRBJ1-6, with D possibly being TRBD1 (6 bases). Germline values: CDR1 MDHEN, CDR2 SYDVKM. This CDR3 region has 19 residues. V lost 6 bases to trimming and J lost 0 bases, with 21 bases between them. The DNA for the CDR3 is TGTGCCAGCAGCCCCGTCAGGGGTCGGCAGGGCTCCTATAATTCACCCCTCCACTTT. Translating it yields CASSPVRGRQGSYNSPLHF.

V gene TRBV6-4 combines with J gene TRBJ2-1; TRBD2 is a possible D gene (5 bases). Trimming removed 0 bases from V and 0 bases from J, with 6 bases in between. Germline CDR1 reads MRHNA; CDR2 reads SNTAGT. This CDR3 is 15 amino acids long. The CDR3 region has the DNA TGTGCCAGCAGTGACTCCGCGGGCTCCTACAATGAGCAGTTCTTC. Its protein is CASSDSAGSYNEQFF.

The CDR3 coding sequence is TGTGCCAGCAGTGGACAGGGGGTGGCCTATAATTCACCCCTCCACTTT. It translates to CASSGQGVAYNSPLHF. This chain links TRBV28 with TRBJ1-6; TRBD1 aligns across 10 bases. The CDR3 length is 16 residues. Germline loops: CDR1 MDHEN, CDR2 SYDVKM. The trim removed 5 bases at V and 2 bases at J, leaving 3 bases unmatched.

V usage is TRBV5-1 and J usage is TRBJ2-5; 9 positions match TRBD1. Germline assignment: CDR1 SGHRS and CDR2 YFSETQ. This CDR3 region has 13 residues. V trimming: 3 bases; J trimming: 5 bases; junction bases outside the gene matches: 2. CDR3 loop: CASSSDRGETQYF. DNA for the CDR3: TGCGCCAGCAGCTCAGACAGGGGGGAGACCCAGTACTTC.

The chain recombines TRBV10-3 with TRBJ1-1; perhaps TRBD1 as D (6 bases). The germline CDR1 and CDR2 sequences are ENHRY and SYGVKD. The ends were cut back, 5 bases at V and 1 base at J, with 14 bases in the middle. This CDR3 region has 15 residues. The CDR3 region has the DNA TGTGCCATCAGTCCCGCCGGGACACAGAACACTGAAGCTTTCTTT. It is translated as CAISPAGTQNTEAFF.

This clone was picked up one time. The genes are TRBV9 and TRBJ1-2; maybe TRBD1 (6 bases). The V gene lost 3 bases and the J gene lost 6 bases, with 18 bases spanning the gap. The germline CDR1 and CDR2 sequences are SGDLS and YYNGEE. This CDR3 has 15 residues. CDR3 nucleotides: TGTGCCAGCAGCGGAGGGGATCGGGGGGCGAATGGCTACACCTTC. Its translation is CASSGGDRGANGYTF. Looking up the rest from reference TRBV9 and TRBJ1-2 gives the full variable domain: DSGVTQTPKHLITATGQRVTLRCSPRSGDLSVYWYQQSLDQGLQFLIQYYNGEERAKGNILERFSAQQFPDLHSELNLSSLELGDSALYFCASSGGDRGANGYTFGSGTRLTVV.

CDR3 amino acids: CASSFAPEASQHF. The CDR3 DNA is TGTGCCAGCAGTTTCGCTCCCGAGGCGTCCCAGCATTTT. The chain uses TRBV12-3 or TRBV12-4 and TRBJ1-5, with D hard to call. CDR3 size: 13 residues. Trimming stripped 3 bases from V and 11 bases from J, with 14 bases between.

In its sample, this clone was seen once. V is TRBV27 and J is TRBJ2-5; TRBD2 agrees at 9 bases. CDR3 length: 15 amino acids. Trimming removed 3 bases from V and 1 base from J; junction bases left unmatched: 3. The germline gives CDR1 MNHEY, CDR2 SMNVEV (reference sequence). CDR3 in amino acids: CASSLSGGPQETQYF. The CDR3, as DNA: TGTGCCAGCAGTTTGAGCGGGGGGCCCCAAGAGACCCAGTACTTC.

CDR3 protein: CASSPPGTAGNTIYF. The DNA of the CDR3 is TGTGCCAGTAGTCCCCCTGGGACAGCTGGAAACACCATATATTTT. The chain recombines TRBV19 with TRBJ1-3; 7 bases fit TRBD1. Germline CDR1 and CDR2: LNHDA and SQIVND (reference sequence). Trimming at V came to 5 bases and at J to 2 bases, leaving 6 bases not matched to a gene. The CDR3 consists of 15 residues.

V usage is TRBV9 and J usage is TRBJ1-3, with D possibly TRBD1 on 5 matching bases. The CDR3 has 16 residues. Germline CDR1 and CDR2: SGDLS and YYNGEE. With 3 bases removed from V and 0 bases from J, the gap between germline ends came to 13 bases. Here the CDR3 reads CASSGGGRHSGNTIYF. The CDR3 coding sequence is TGTGCCAGCAGCGGGGGGGGACGCCACTCTGGAAACACCATATATTTT.

The V and J genes are TRBV24-1 and TRBJ1-3, with D unresolved. Germline CDR1 KGHDR, CDR2 SFDVKD. The CDR3 runs to 13 residues. The germline V and J ends were trimmed by 7 bases and 0 bases, with 6 bases remaining between them. The DNA for the CDR3 is TGTGCCACCAGGGCAGGCTCTGGAAACACCATATATTTT. Amino acid sequence: CATRAGSGNTIYF.

This chain connects TRBV10-3 to TRBJ1-6; 9 bases agree with TRBD1. Germline CDR1 is ENHRY and CDR2 is SYGVKD. The CDR3 is made up of 14 amino acids. V was clipped by 9 bases and J by 4 bases; unmatched bases: 4. This chain's CDR3 is CAISGTGYNSPLHF. In nucleotides, the CDR3 is TGTGCCATTTCCGGGACAGGGTATAATTCACCCCTCCACTTT.

V and J are TRBV11-2 and TRBJ1-3; 10 bases map to TRBD1. The CDR3 covers 19 residues. Losses at the gene ends were 4 bases for V and 0 bases for J; bases not matched to a gene: 12. Germline V gene data show CDR1 as SGHAT and CDR2 as FQNNGV. As DNA, the CDR3 is TGTGCCAGCAGCTCCTTCCGGGACAGGGGCTATGTCTCTGGAAACACCATATATTTT. Protein sequence: CASSSFRDRGYVSGNTIYF.

This sequence joins TRBV7-9 and TRBJ1-1; D is perhaps TRBD1 (6 bases). The CDR3 length is 15 residues. The germline V gene has CDR1 SEHNR and CDR2 FQNEAQ (reference sequence). V was shortened by 0 bases and J by 3 bases, with 11 bases between the two germline ends. The CDR3 region is CASSLARGADTEAFF. The DNA of the CDR3 is TGTGCCAGCAGCTTAGCGCGGGGGGCCGACACTGAAGCTTTCTTT.

The chain uses TRBV30 and TRBJ2-5, with TRBD1 matching 9 bases. This CDR3 has 13 residues. J gave up 5 bases and V 4 bases, and 5 bases lay outside the gene matches. In germline, CDR1 is GTSNPN, CDR2 SVGIG (reference sequence). The CDR3 coding sequence is TGTGCCTGGACACAGGGGGCGCGTGAGACCCAGTACTTC. Translated: CAWTQGARETQYF.

This chain connects TRBV4-2 to TRBJ1-3, with D tentatively TRBD1 (5 bases). V shed 5 bases and J shed 3 bases, with 17 bases lying between them. This CDR3 contains 16 residues. In germline, CDR1 is LGHNA, CDR2 YNFKEQ. CDR3 residues: CASSTTPGSGGNTIYF. CDR3 in DNA: TGTGCCAGCAGCACAACCCCAGGGTCGGGTGGAAACACCATATATTTT.

CDR3 amino acids: CASSLSVADEKLFF. The DNA of the CDR3 is TGCGCCAGCAGCTTGTCAGTGGCGGATGAAAAACTGTTTTTT. The rearrangement uses TRBV5-1 and TRBJ1-4; the D is unclear. From germline, CDR1 is SGHRS and CDR2 YFSETQ. Trimming cost V 1 base and J 6 bases, with 10 bases left between them. CDR3 size: 14 residues.

The chain has TRBV5-1 and TRBJ2-5; 9 positions agree with TRBD2. Trimming removed 5 bases from V and 1 base from J; junction bases left unmatched: 6. CDR1 is SGHRS and CDR2 is YFSETQ in the germline V gene. The CDR3 extends over 15 amino acids. The CDR3 protein is CASSVTSGFQETQYF. CDR3 nucleotides: TGCGCCAGCAGTGTGACTAGCGGCTTCCAAGAGACCCAGTACTTC.

The chain employs TRBV5-1 and TRBJ2-4; 8 nucleotides match TRBD1. The CDR3 spans 14 residues. Trimming at V came to 2 bases and at J to 4 bases, leaving 2 bases not matched to a gene. Germline CDR1 is SGHRS and CDR2 is YFSETQ. The CDR3 DNA is TGCGCCAGCAGCTTACAGGGGGAAAAAAACATTCAGTACTTC. Translation gives CASSLQGEKNIQYF.

V gene TRBV3-1 (or the pseudogene TRBV3-2) combines with J gene TRBJ1-2; maybe TRBD1 (5 bases). Germline V gene lookup returns CDR1 LGHDT and CDR2 YNNKEL (reference sequence). CDR3 length: 16 amino acids. Trimming pared 4 bases from V and 1 base from J, leaving 16 bases between. The CDR3 spells CASSPGSRVINYGYTF. The DNA for the CDR3 is TGTGCCAGCAGCCCAGGTTCCAGGGTCATTAACTATGGCTACACCTTC.

V usage is TRBV5-6 and J usage is TRBJ1-1; the match to TRBD1 covers 7 bases. V lost 5 bases, J lost 2 bases, and 3 bases stayed unmatched. The CDR3 has 13 residues. Germline loops: CDR1 SGHDT, CDR2 YYEEEE. The CDR3 nucleotides read TGTGCCAGCAGACAGGGGATCAACACTGAAGCTTTCTTT. Translating gives CASRQGINTEAFF.

The V and J genes are TRBV2 and TRBJ1-2; TRBD1 aligns across 7 bases. CDR3 size: 11 residues. With V trimmed by 4 bases and J by 8 bases, 1 base remained unmatched. From germline, CDR1 is SNHLY and CDR2 FYNNEI. The CDR3 region is CASSGTGGYTF. CDR3 coding DNA: TGTGCCAGCAGTGGGACAGGCGGCTACACCTTC.

The chain uses TRBV5-8 and TRBJ1-3; a possible D gene is TRBD1 (5 bases). V was pared by 0 bases and J by 0 bases, with 7 bases between. The CDR3 loop spans 15 amino acids. Germline-derived CDR1 and CDR2 are SGHTS and YDEGEE. This chain's CDR3 is CASSLGDSSGNTIYF. The CDR3 bases are TGTGCCAGCAGCTTGGGAGACAGCTCTGGAAACACCATATATTTT.